The 19 T cell receptor beta chains listed next were all sequenced from one sample in a study of cytomegalovirus exposure and HLA in healthy donors. 13 Jbeta primers and 60 Vbeta primers were used for the PCR. Measured with immunoSEQ multiplex PCR; TCRdb has only the in-frame clones, and not every one. The sample has 95,000 to 100,000 clones, roughly three quarters seen once. The sequencing sample was made of PBMCs. The receptors stem from a female donor in good health and CMV-seronegative.

This sequence joins TRBV14 and TRBJ2-5; D might be TRBD2 (6 bases). Germline V lookup: CDR1 SGHDN, CDR2 FVKESK. This CDR3 contains 16 residues. V dropped 3 bases and J dropped 5 bases, with 19 bases sitting between them. The CDR3 is CASSHEGTFKLETQYF. The CDR3 bases are TGTGCCAGCAGCCACGAGGGGACTTTCAAACTCGAGACCCAGTACTTC.

This chain links TRBV18 with TRBJ2-5; D is perhaps TRBD1 (6 bases). The CDR3 has 14 residues. V was trimmed by 4 bases and J by 1 base, leaving 10 bases between them. The V gene's germline CDR1 is KGHSH and CDR2 LQKENI. The CDR3 DNA is TGTGCCAGCTCACTCGGACAGATCCAAGAGACCCAGTACTTC. It codes for CASSLGQIQETQYF.

V usage is TRBV19 and J usage is TRBJ1-1, with TRBD1 as a possible D gene (6 bases). The germline V gene has CDR1 LNHDA and CDR2 SQIVND (reference sequence). Trimming removed 4 bases from V and 2 bases from J, with 14 bases in between. The CDR3 spans 15 residues. This CDR3 is CASSTSRGINTEAFF. The CDR3 bases are TGTGCCAGTAGTACGAGCAGGGGAATCAACACTGAAGCTTTCTTT.

As to this clone: Compared with germline, one end of the junction differs, possibly owing to a read error. The chain recombines TRBV29-1 with TRBJ1-1; D gene unclear. Germline V gene data show CDR1 as SQVTM and CDR2 as ANQGSEA. CDR3 length: 13 amino acids. This chain's CDR3 is CSVGGVLKTEAFF. Here the CDR3 DNA reads TGCAGCGTTGGTGGAGTTTTGAAGACTGAAGCTTTCTTT.

This clone was counted only a few times. V is TRBV10-3 and J is TRBJ2-7; 9 positions agree with TRBD1. After removal of 9 bases from V and 2 bases from J, the junction contained 2 bases not matched to a gene. This CDR3 comprises 12 residues. Germline V gene data show CDR1 as ENHRY and CDR2 as SYGVKD. The CDR3 is CAMGQGPYEQYF. In DNA, the CDR3 is TGTGCCATGGGACAGGGCCCCTACGAGCAGTACTTC.

In its sample, this clone was seen once. The rearrangement links TRBV5-1 to TRBJ2-1; perhaps TRBD2 as D (5 bases). Germline-derived CDR1 and CDR2 are SGHRS and YFSETQ. The V and J ends lost 4 bases and 10 bases respectively, with 15 bases between them. This CDR3 is built from 13 residues. CDR3 sequence (DNA): TGCGCCAGCAGCCTCCGGGATTCTCTCGAGCAGTTCTTC. Protein sequence: CASSLRDSLEQFF.

J is TRBJ2-3 and V is TRBV6-1, with TRBD1 identical over 8 bases. After removal of 6 bases from V and 1 base from J, the junction contained 6 bases not matched to a gene. Germline V gene lookup returns CDR1 MNHNS and CDR2 SASEGT. This CDR3 is 15 amino acids long. CDR3 nucleotides: TGTGCCAGCAGGATACCGACAGGGGGCACAGATACGCAGTATTTT. Translating it yields CASRIPTGGTDTQYF.

V and J are TRBV19 and TRBJ1-3; 9 nucleotides align to TRBD1. Germline V CDR1 and CDR2: LNHDA, SQIVND (reference sequence). CDR3 length: 14 amino acids. Losses at the gene ends were 10 bases for V and 4 bases for J; bases not matched to a gene: 8. The CDR3 sequence: CATRTGAAGNTIYF. Here the CDR3 DNA reads TGTGCCACCAGGACAGGGGCTGCCGGAAACACCATATATTTT.

The chain joins TRBV5-4 to TRBJ2-3, with a tentative D call TRBD2 (5 bases). CDR1 and CDR2 from the germline V gene are SGHNT and YYREEE (reference sequence). V was shortened by 2 bases and J by 1 base, with 5 bases between the two germline ends. The CDR3 spans 13 residues. CDR3: CASSFGGTDTQYF. As DNA, the CDR3 is TGTGCCAGCAGCTTCGGGGGCACAGATACGCAGTATTTT.

The chain uses TRBV14 and TRBJ1-1, with 10 bases that match TRBD1. V dropped 5 bases and J dropped 12; count of bases not matched to a gene: 9. Germline-derived CDR1 and CDR2 are SGHDN and FVKESK. This CDR3 is built from 13 residues. The CDR3 loop is CASSDLTGGLTFF. CDR3 DNA sequence: TGTGCCAGCAGCGACCTGACAGGGGGCCTGACTTTCTTT.

J is TRBJ2-1 and V is TRBV7-9; 8 bases align to TRBD2. The CDR3 length is 16 residues. The ends lost 4 bases at V and 7 bases at J; junction bases unmatched: 12. The germline CDR1 and CDR2 sequences are SEHNR and FQNEAQ (reference sequence). CDR3 DNA: TGTGCCAGCAGCTCCCTAAGACCGGGACTAGTGAATGAGCAGTTCTTC. Protein product: CASSSLRPGLVNEQFF.

The chain is built from TRBV30 and TRBJ1-1, with D unclear. Germline CDR1 and CDR2: GTSNPN and SVGIG (reference sequence). V lost 2 bases and J 1 base, leaving 20 bases between the germline ends. The CDR3 is 17 amino acids. The CDR3 is CAWSKNPGSVWNTEAFF. CDR3 coding DNA: TGTGCCTGGAGTAAAAACCCCGGGAGCGTTTGGAACACTGAAGCTTTCTTT.

This chain connects TRBV7-6 to TRBJ1-1; the D gene is possibly TRBD1 (6 bases). The V end lost 2 bases, the J end lost 4 bases, and 8 bases lay between the germline ends. This CDR3 contains 13 residues. Germline assignment: CDR1 SGHVS and CDR2 FNYEAQ. CDR3 sequence (DNA): TGTGCCAGCAGCTTAACAGGGCTCACTGAAGCTTTCTTT. Its protein is CASSLTGLTEAFF.

The V gene is TRBV7-2, the J gene TRBJ1-5, with TRBD1 identical over 10 bases. Germline trimming cut 2 bases from V and 5 bases from J; bases unmatched to any gene: 3. Germline assignment: CDR1 SGHTA and CDR2 FQGNSA. CDR3 length equals 15 residues. CDR3 sequence (DNA): TGTGCCAGCAGCTTATGGACAGGGGGGGATCAGCCCCAGCATTTT. It is translated as CASSLWTGGDQPQHF.

The rearrangement joins TRBV14 to TRBJ1-4; no clear D gene. Trimming pared 6 bases from V and 3 bases from J, leaving 11 bases between. CDR1 is SGHDN, CDR2 FVKESK, per germline. The CDR3 spans 14 residues. The DNA of the CDR3 is TGTGCCAGCAGTTACGGGATAGCTAATGAAAAACTGTTTTTT. Translation: CASSYGIANEKLFF.

V gene TRBV25-1 combines with J gene TRBJ2-2, with 8 bases matching TRBD1. The germline V gene encodes CDR1 MGHDK and CDR2 SYGVNS. This CDR3 is built from 15 residues. Trimming removed 1 base from V and 5 bases from J; junction bases left unmatched: 3. This chain's CDR3 is CASSESRGRTGELFF. DNA of the CDR3: TGTGCCAGCAGTGAATCCAGGGGGCGGACCGGGGAGCTGTTTTTT.

This clone was seen more than once but under ten times. This chain joins TRBV18 and TRBJ2-1, with TRBD2 matching over 11 bases. Germline V CDR1 and CDR2: KGHSH, LQKENI. Unmatched junction bases numbered 5, after V lost 6 bases and J lost 4 bases. This CDR3 comprises 15 residues. This chain's CDR3 is CASSPGTSGYNEQFF. The CDR3 DNA reads TGTGCCAGCTCCCCCGGGACTAGCGGTTACAATGAGCAGTTCTTC.

V is TRBV28 and J is TRBJ1-5, with D possibly being TRBD1 (6 bases). The CDR3 runs 16 residues. Germline lookup yields CDR1 MDHEN and CDR2 SYDVKM. Trimming left V 4 bases short and J 0 bases short, with 13 bases between. The CDR3 region has the DNA TGTGCCAGCAGTTCTCCGGGACATAGTAGCAATCAGCCCCAGCATTTT. Encoded protein: CASSSPGHSSNQPQHF.

This clone was seen a handful of times. The CDR3 is CAWSGDYGYTF. CDR3 nucleotide sequence: TGTGCCTGGAGCGGGGACTATGGCTACACCTTC. The chain links TRBV30 to TRBJ1-2, with D unresolved. Trimming stripped 3 bases from V and 3 bases from J, with 5 bases between. CDR1 GTSNPN and CDR2 SVGIG come from the germline V gene (reference sequence). This CDR3 region has 11 residues.